The rows below give T cell receptor beta chains drawn from one sample of a study of blood T cell repertoires in COVID-19. The table came from immunoSEQ multiplex PCR; TCRdb's copy has only in-frame clones and leaves some out. The sample yields some 280,000 clones, approximately 91% seen once. The sample consisted of peripheral blood. The origin of the receptors is a woman aged 40 to 49 who had recovered from COVID-19. The CDR3 runs from the conserved cysteine through the conserved F or W. A D gene is named only where the DNA matches it firmly. The size field is filled for only some rows; it gives once, few, many or a size class.

d_gene	abundance	v_gene	j_gene	CDR3aa	CDR3nt
NA	NA	TRBV27	TRBJ2-5	CASSFVAAAQETQYF	TGTGCCAGCAGTTTTGTAGCAGCGGCCCAAGAGACCCAGTACTTC
TRBD1	few	TRBV11-2	TRBJ1-3	CASSLDRGNTIYF	TGTGCCAGCAGCTTGGACAGGGGAAACACCATATATTTT
NA	NA	TRBV19	TRBJ1-1	CASSPGQGTSSTEAFF	TGTGCCAGTAGTCCCGGGCAGGGAACCTCTTCCACTGAAGCTTTCTTT
NA	NA	TRBV6-2/TRBV6-3	TRBJ1-1	CASSSGLGRPEAFF	TGTGCCAGCAGTTCTGGACTGGGCAGGCCTGAAGCTTTCTTT
NA	NA	TRBV4-1	TRBJ1-5	CASSQGVDRSNQPQHF	TGCGCCAGCAGCCAAGGGGTTGACAGGAGCAATCAGCCCCAGCATTTT
TRBD1	once	TRBV9	TRBJ1-2	CASSVIMRDRVYGYTF	TGTGCCAGCAGCGTAATCATGAGGGACAGGGTCTATGGCTACACCTTC
NA	NA	TRBV7-8	TRBJ2-3	CASSYLGGGGWGDTQYF	TGTGCCAGCAGCTACCTGGGTGGCGGGGGCTGGGGAGATACGCAGTATTTT
NA	NA	TRBV5-1	TRBJ2-5	CASSLGQVGETQYF	TGCGCCAGCAGCTTGGGACAGGTAGGAGAGACCCAGTACTTC
NA	NA	TRBV12-3/TRBV12-4	TRBJ2-2	CASSRGGGELFF	TGTGCCAGCAGTAGGGGCGGCGGGGAGCTGTTTTTT
TRBD2	NA	TRBV7-9	TRBJ2-3	CASSIVAGGAADTQYF	TGTGCCAGCAGCATTGTAGCGGGAGGGGCGGCAGATACGCAGTATTTT
NA	NA	TRBV5-4	TRBJ2-5	CASSLGSAGKETQYF	TGTGCCAGCAGCTTGGGTTCGGCGGGAAAAGAGACCCAGTACTTC
NA	NA	TRBV6-6	TRBJ1-1	CASSPNPGGNTEAFF	TGTGCCAGCAGCCCAAATCCGGGGGGGAACACTGAAGCTTTCTTT
TRBD2	NA	TRBV27	TRBJ2-7	CASRPGLVLYEQYF	TGTGCCAGCAGACCAGGACTAGTGCTCTACGAGCAGTACTTC
TRBD2	NA	TRBV10-3	TRBJ2-3	CAIAPAGVDTQYF	TGTGCCATCGCGCCAGCGGGAGTCGATACGCAGTATTTT
TRBD2	NA	TRBV11-3	TRBJ2-1	CASSPSGGSGSGNEQFF	TGTGCCAGCAGCCCATCAGGGGGTAGCGGGAGCGGAAATGAGCAGTTCTTC
TRBD2	NA	TRBV7-2	TRBJ2-3	CASSPGLAADTQYF	TGTGCCAGCAGCCCGGGACTAGCTGCAGATACGCAGTATTTT
NA	NA	TRBV5-1	TRBJ2-3	CASSNGSSTDTQYF	TGCGCCAGCAGCAACGGGAGTAGCACAGATACGCAGTATTTT
NA	NA	TRBV9	TRBJ1-3	CASSVAWGARNTIYF	TGTGCCAGCAGCGTAGCTTGGGGCGCCCGAAACACCATATATTTT
TRBD1	NA	TRBV7-9	TRBJ2-4	CASSTRDSQNIQYF	TGTGCCAGCAGCACCCGGGACAGCCAGAACATTCAGTACTTC
TRBD2	NA	TRBV28	TRBJ2-7	CASSLVVAGYYEQYF	TGTGCCAGCAGTTTAGTGGTAGCGGGATACTACGAGCAGTACTTC
TRBD2	NA	TRBV7-2	TRBJ2-2	CASSSGLAGGPGELFF	TGTGCCAGCAGCTCCGGACTAGCGGGAGGCCCCGGGGAGCTGTTTTTT
NA	NA	TRBV23-1	TRBJ1-1	CASSQTEVCTEAFF	TGCGCCAGCAGTCAAACGGAGGTTTGCACTGAAGCTTTCTTT
NA	NA	TRBV5-1	TRBJ2-3	CASSLEQGTDTQYF	TGCGCCAGCAGCTTGGAACAGGGCACAGATACGCAGTATTTT